This T cell receptor beta chain was sequenced during a study of T cells in women clearing cervical HPV infection. As for this clone: The target antigen is unknown.

Study-wide results and caveats: Effector/memory and HPV-specific T cells were not isolated, and association timing is unknown.

Generated by immunoSEQ multiplex PCR, the TCRdb table keeps only in-frame clones and is missing some. This sample carries about 46,000 clones, with 35% going to the ten biggest clones. Material for sequencing was blood buffy coat. The receptor was derived from a woman between 18 and 69 years old with a cervical HPV16 infection that either progressed to CIN3+ or cleared (not recorded which).

The covered CDR3 bases are TGCGCCAGCAGCGTTGACAGACGCTCCTACGAG. It yields the protein CASSVDRRSYE. In full, the CDR3 reads CASSVDRRSYEQYF. The chain joins TRBV5-1 to TRBJ2-7; possibly TRBD1 for D (5 bases). With the read ending 3 residues before the CDR3 end, the germline J gene is used to fill in that end. Trimming shortened V by 4 bases and J by 0 bases, and 11 bases separated the two germline ends. CDR1 is SGHRS, CDR2 YFSETQ, per germline. The CDR3 spans 14 residues.